This T cell receptor (beta chain) derives from a study of blood T cell repertoires in COVID-19. About the research overall: Donors in the United States, Italy and Spain gave samples during acute or convalescent COVID-19. Sources were T cells, B-cell-depleted T cells, or PBMCs; the material itself was cDNA or gDNA.

Original analysis: Researchers report that nucleated cell counts were estimated from reference gene primer amplification. Sequenced by immunoSEQ multiplex PCR; TCRdb stores in-frame clones only, minus some. V and J calls and clone size are those listed in that table; D and trimming were worked out from the DNA. The sample contains 150,000 to 200,000 clones, about 87% of which appear only once. Germline CDR1 SGHTS, CDR2 YDEGEE. Trimming pared 5 bases from V and 1 base from J, leaving 24 bases between. The CDR3 loop spans 18 amino acids. V is TRBV5-8 and J is TRBJ1-2, with a tentative D call TRBD1 (6 bases). This TCR came from a woman aged 18 to 35 who had recovered from COVID-19. Sequenced: peripheral blood. CDR3 nucleotide sequence: TGTGCCAGCAGTCTGGACGGGACAAATCGTCGGGGTAACTATGGCTACACCTTC. This translates into CASSLDGTNRRGNYGYTF.